This T cell receptor (beta chain) emerged from a study of blood T cell repertoires in COVID-19. Produced via immunoSEQ multiplex PCR; TCRdb's table is partial and in-frame only. The table includes 60,000 to 70,000 clones, around 85% detected once. Trimming cost V 2 bases and J 0 bases, with 12 bases left between them. Germline assignment: CDR1 SGHKS and CDR2 YYEKEE (reference sequence). CDR3 length: 16 amino acids. The sequence was obtained from a middle-aged man with COVID-19, enrolled during active disease. This chain connects TRBV5-5 to TRBJ1-3, with D unresolved. The sequenced sample was peripheral blood. As DNA, the CDR3 is TGTGCCAGCAGCTTAATGACTCTCAGCTCTGGAAACACCATATATTTT. Its protein product is CASSLMTLSSGNTIYF.